Listed here are 9 T cell receptor beta chains from one sample, sequenced in a study of early T cells in non-severe SARS-CoV-2 infection. TCRdb redid the calling of the 5' RACE reads with MiXCR, one entry per CDR3 protein. The sample contains about 76,000 distinct CDR3 sequences, around 10% of which appear only once. Sequencing was done on a sample of whole blood. These receptors were collected from an adult who was a healthcare worker with PCR-confirmed SARS-CoV-2 infection or an uninfected control (not recorded which).

This clonotype occurred a few times. The V gene is TRBV3-1, the J gene TRBJ2-7; D is uncertain. Trimming cost V 4 bases and J 5 bases, with 15 bases left between them. Germline V lookup: CDR1 LGHDT, CDR2 YNNKEL (reference sequence). The length of the CDR3 is 14 residues. DNA for the CDR3: TGTGCCAGCAGCCGAATGAGGCAGGTCAACGAGCAGTACTTC. It codes for CASSRMRQVNEQYF.

This clonotype was detected only a few times. The rearrangement joins TRBV5-8 to TRBJ2-7; possibly TRBD1 or TRBD2 for D (6 bases each). The V end was cut by 4 bases, the J end by 2 bases, with 13 bases between. The germline gives CDR1 SGHTS, CDR2 YDEGEE. The length of the CDR3 is 14 residues. Written as DNA, the CDR3 is TGTGCCAGCAGCCACGGGGGCCGGGCCTACGAGCAGTACTTC. Amino acids: CASSHGGRAYEQYF.

This clonotype was seen at least ten times. The V gene is TRBV5-1, the J gene TRBJ1-5; 11 positions match TRBD1. Germline lookup yields CDR1 SGHRS and CDR2 YFSETQ. The CDR3 sequence is 15 residues long. V shed 4 bases, J shed 6 bases, and the junction held 6 bases outside the gene matches. The CDR3 here is CASSPAGTGGQPQHF. The CDR3 DNA sequence: TGCGCCAGCAGCCCGGCCGGGACAGGGGGTCAGCCCCAGCATTTT.

In this sample, this clonotype turned up a few times. The chain links TRBV7-6 to TRBJ1-1; 8 bases match TRBD1. Per the germline V gene, CDR1 is SGHVS and CDR2 is FNYEAQ. V gave up 5 bases and J gave up 0 bases; unmatched junction bases: 5. The CDR3 is 15 amino acids. As DNA, the CDR3 is TGTGCCAGCAGCCGTATGACAGGGGTGAACACTGAAGCTTTCTTT. Its protein product is CASSRMTGVNTEAFF.

This clonotype was seen many times. This chain uses TRBV10-3 with TRBJ2-6; no clear D. V was shortened by 0 bases and J by 2 bases, with 8 bases between the two germline ends. CDR3 size: 16 residues. Germline assignment: CDR1 ENHRY and CDR2 SYGVKD. The CDR3 sequence: CAISESNGPGANVLTF. Written as DNA, the CDR3 is TGTGCCATCAGTGAGTCCAATGGGCCTGGGGCCAACGTCCTGACTTTC.

This chain links TRBV7-7 with TRBJ2-3, with a tentative D call TRBD1 (6 bases). This CDR3 is 14 amino acids long. Germline-derived CDR1 and CDR2 are SSHAT and FNYEAQ (reference sequence). V was trimmed by 5 bases and J by 5 bases, leaving 14 bases between them. The DNA of the CDR3 is TGTGCCAGCAGCCTGACAGGCCGGGGAGATACGCAGTATTTT. This codes for CASSLTGRGDTQYF.

This clonotype was counted ten times or more. V and J are TRBV3-1 and TRBJ2-3; 9 nucleotides align to TRBD2. CDR3 length: 16 residues. V shed 0 bases, J shed 4 bases, and the junction held 5 bases outside the gene matches. Germline V CDR1 and CDR2: LGHDT, YNNKEL (reference sequence). CDR3 loop: CASSQDGTSRADTQYF. Here the CDR3 DNA reads TGTGCCAGCAGCCAAGACGGGACTAGCCGGGCAGATACGCAGTATTTT.

This clonotype appeared once. This chain joins TRBV7-9 and TRBJ2-1; unclear D gene. Germline V gives CDR1 SEHNR, CDR2 FQNEAQ (reference sequence). This CDR3 spans 14 amino acids. V was trimmed by 5 bases and J by 3 bases, leaving 11 bases between them. The CDR3 DNA follows: TGTGCCAGCAGCCGATCCTTTTTCTACAATGAGCAGTTCTTC. Amino acid sequence: CASSRSFFYNEQFF.

Regarding this clonotype: The junction shows a germline mismatch at one end, possibly a read error. The rearrangement joins TRBV27 to TRBJ1-4; 11 nucleotides align to TRBD1. Germline V gene lookup returns CDR1 MNHEY and CDR2 SMNVEV (reference sequence). This CDR3 has 14 amino acids. The CDR3 bases are TGTGCCAGCAGTCTATCCGGGACAGGGGGTAAACTGTTTTTT. Encoded protein: CASSLSGTGGKLFF. The whole variable domain, remainder taken from reference TRBV27 and TRBJ1-4, is EAQVTQNPRYLITVTGKKLTVTCSQNMNHEYMSWYRQDPGLGLRQIYYSMNVEVTDKGDVPEGYKVSRKEKRNFPLILESPSPNQTSLYFCASSLSGTGGKLFFGSGTQLSVL.